A selection of T cell receptor beta chains follows, all from one sample in a study of OX40 agonist ivuxolimab in advanced cancers. Assay used: immunoSEQ multiplex PCR; TCRdb lists only in-frame clones, some missing. This sample has tens of thousands of clones, with 88% found just once. The sequencing here drew on CD4+ or CD8+ T cells sorted from blood, taken in a trial of the OX40 agonist ivuxolimab. The receptor set was obtained from an adult with an advanced solid tumor such as melanoma, head and neck, liver or kidney cancer. CDR3s include the opening cysteine and the closing phenylalanine or tryptophan. The order of the fields is J gene, V gene, D gene, clone size, CDR3 protein, CDR3 DNA. A D gene is named only where the DNA matches it firmly. Clone sizes are given selectively: once, few, many, or a class where the clone is expanded.

TRBJ2-3 TRBV11-3 NA NA CASSWGADHTDTQYF TGTGCCAGCAGCTGGGGAGCGGACCACACAGATACGCAGTATTTT
TRBJ2-1 TRBV14 NA NA CASSPVYGGAYNEQFF TGTGCCAGCAGCCCTGTATACGGAGGAGCCTACAATGAGCAGTTCTTC
TRBJ2-1 TRBV9 TRBD2 NA CASSVLIAGDNEQFF TGTGCCAGCAGCGTACTTATAGCGGGAGACAATGAGCAGTTCTTC
TRBJ1-2 TRBV4-1 TRBD1 NA CASSQSGTGTYGYTF TGCGCCAGCAGCCAATCCGGGACAGGTACCTATGGCTACACCTTC
TRBJ2-1 TRBV9 TRBD2 NA CASSAGTSSYNEQFF TGTGCCAGCAGCGCGGGGACTAGCTCCTACAATGAGCAGTTCTTC
TRBJ2-6 TRBV15 NA NA CATSRTLGGSGANVLTF TGTGCCACCAGCAGAACCCTCGGAGGCTCTGGGGCCAACGTCCTGACTTTC
TRBJ2-1 TRBV7-6 TRBD2 NA CASSLRGRGYNEQFF TGTGCCAGCAGCTTACGCGGGAGAGGGTACAATGAGCAGTTCTTC
TRBJ2-7 TRBV6-5 TRBD1 NA CASSYADRAGEQYF TGTGCCAGCAGTTACGCGGACAGGGCGGGGGAGCAGTACTTC
TRBJ2-7 TRBV5-6 TRBD2 NA CASSWRGNEQYF TGTGCCAGCAGCTGGCGGGGGAACGAGCAGTACTTC
TRBJ1-1 TRBV6-1 NA once CASSESGVNTEAFF TGTGCCAGCAGTGAAAGCGGGGTGAACACTGAAGCTTTCTTT
TRBJ1-1 TRBV2 NA NA CASSDGRALMNTEAFF TGTGCCAGCAGTGATGGGCGGGCCCTCATGAACACTGAAGCTTTCTTT
TRBJ2-7 TRBV28 TRBD1 once CASTLWGQGGWEQYF TGTGCCAGCACCCTCTGGGGACAGGGCGGGTGGGAGCAGTACTTC
TRBJ2-7 TRBV7-2 TRBD2 NA CASSQREGRYEQYF TGTGCCAGCAGCCAACGGGAGGGTCGGTACGAGCAGTACTTC
TRBJ2-7 TRBV9 TRBD2 NA CASSVGPLGGSSYEQYF TGTGCCAGCAGCGTAGGCCCTCTGGGCGGGAGCTCCTACGAGCAGTACTTC
TRBJ1-1 TRBV7-6 NA NA CASSLEVRRLNTEAFF TGTGCCAGCAGCTTAGAGGTCAGACGTTTGAACACTGAAGCTTTCTTT
TRBJ2-5 TRBV14 NA NA CASSQGGGRETQYF TGTGCCAGCAGCCAAGGGGGGGGGCGAGAGACCCAGTACTTC
TRBJ2-1 TRBV7-9 TRBD1 NA CASSSNNPETGGYNEQFF TGTGCCAGCAGCTCCAACAACCCCGAGACAGGGGGATACAATGAGCAGTTCTTC
TRBJ2-3 TRBV5-1 NA NA CASSLAKGLRDTQYF TGCGCCAGCAGCTTGGCTAAGGGGCTCAGGGATACGCAGTATTTT
TRBJ2-7 TRBV9 TRBD2 NA CASSVGSGGFYEQYF TGTGCCAGCAGCGTAGGTAGCGGGGGATTCTACGAGCAGTACTTC
TRBJ1-1 TRBV28 NA NA CASRRYPNTEAFF TGTGCCAGCAGGAGATACCCGAACACTGAAGCTTTCTTT
TRBJ1-5 TRBV5-1 NA NA CASSATGNSNQPQHF TGCGCCAGCAGTGCCACGGGAAATAGCAATCAGCCCCAGCATTTT
TRBJ2-2 TRBV7-8 TRBD1 NA CASSIGQGTIGTGELFF TGTGCCAGCAGCATCGGACAGGGGACGATCGGTACCGGGGAGCTGTTTTTT
TRBJ2-7 TRBV7-9 NA few CASSSEQDTLNYEQYF TGTGCCAGCAGCTCCGAACAGGACACCCTTAACTACGAGCAGTACTTC
TRBJ2-7 TRBV28 NA NA CASSLGWSRDLRYEQYF TGTGCCAGCAGTTTAGGTTGGTCGCGGGACCTCCGCTACGAGCAGTACTTC
TRBJ2-1 TRBV6-1 NA once CASTALLYATEQFF TGTGCCAGCACGGCCCTTCTTTATGCTACGGAGCAGTTCTTC
TRBJ2-7 TRBV19 TRBD2 NA CASTPSSGSSIFYEQYF TGTGCCAGTACCCCTTCTAGCGGGAGTTCTATTTTTTACGAGCAGTACTTC
TRBJ2-2 TRBV7-2 TRBD1 few CASSAGQGYSNTGELFF TGTGCCAGCAGCGCGGGACAGGGTTATTCGAACACCGGGGAGCTGTTTTTT
TRBJ2-1 TRBV28 TRBD2 NA CASSLPIAGGLYNEQFF TGTGCCAGCAGTTTGCCCATAGCGGGAGGGCTCTACAATGAGCAGTTCTTC
TRBJ2-5 TRBV10-3 TRBD1 NA CAISNRGLRETQYF TGTGCCATCAGTAACAGGGGATTGAGAGAGACCCAGTACTTC
TRBJ1-2 TRBV21-1 NA NA CASSRTGGTSYGYTF TGTGCCAGCAGCAGGACAGGGGGTACCTCGTATGGCTACACCTTC
TRBJ2-7 TRBV30 TRBD1 NA CAWSVGQGYEQYF TGTGCCTGGAGTGTAGGACAGGGCTACGAGCAGTACTTC